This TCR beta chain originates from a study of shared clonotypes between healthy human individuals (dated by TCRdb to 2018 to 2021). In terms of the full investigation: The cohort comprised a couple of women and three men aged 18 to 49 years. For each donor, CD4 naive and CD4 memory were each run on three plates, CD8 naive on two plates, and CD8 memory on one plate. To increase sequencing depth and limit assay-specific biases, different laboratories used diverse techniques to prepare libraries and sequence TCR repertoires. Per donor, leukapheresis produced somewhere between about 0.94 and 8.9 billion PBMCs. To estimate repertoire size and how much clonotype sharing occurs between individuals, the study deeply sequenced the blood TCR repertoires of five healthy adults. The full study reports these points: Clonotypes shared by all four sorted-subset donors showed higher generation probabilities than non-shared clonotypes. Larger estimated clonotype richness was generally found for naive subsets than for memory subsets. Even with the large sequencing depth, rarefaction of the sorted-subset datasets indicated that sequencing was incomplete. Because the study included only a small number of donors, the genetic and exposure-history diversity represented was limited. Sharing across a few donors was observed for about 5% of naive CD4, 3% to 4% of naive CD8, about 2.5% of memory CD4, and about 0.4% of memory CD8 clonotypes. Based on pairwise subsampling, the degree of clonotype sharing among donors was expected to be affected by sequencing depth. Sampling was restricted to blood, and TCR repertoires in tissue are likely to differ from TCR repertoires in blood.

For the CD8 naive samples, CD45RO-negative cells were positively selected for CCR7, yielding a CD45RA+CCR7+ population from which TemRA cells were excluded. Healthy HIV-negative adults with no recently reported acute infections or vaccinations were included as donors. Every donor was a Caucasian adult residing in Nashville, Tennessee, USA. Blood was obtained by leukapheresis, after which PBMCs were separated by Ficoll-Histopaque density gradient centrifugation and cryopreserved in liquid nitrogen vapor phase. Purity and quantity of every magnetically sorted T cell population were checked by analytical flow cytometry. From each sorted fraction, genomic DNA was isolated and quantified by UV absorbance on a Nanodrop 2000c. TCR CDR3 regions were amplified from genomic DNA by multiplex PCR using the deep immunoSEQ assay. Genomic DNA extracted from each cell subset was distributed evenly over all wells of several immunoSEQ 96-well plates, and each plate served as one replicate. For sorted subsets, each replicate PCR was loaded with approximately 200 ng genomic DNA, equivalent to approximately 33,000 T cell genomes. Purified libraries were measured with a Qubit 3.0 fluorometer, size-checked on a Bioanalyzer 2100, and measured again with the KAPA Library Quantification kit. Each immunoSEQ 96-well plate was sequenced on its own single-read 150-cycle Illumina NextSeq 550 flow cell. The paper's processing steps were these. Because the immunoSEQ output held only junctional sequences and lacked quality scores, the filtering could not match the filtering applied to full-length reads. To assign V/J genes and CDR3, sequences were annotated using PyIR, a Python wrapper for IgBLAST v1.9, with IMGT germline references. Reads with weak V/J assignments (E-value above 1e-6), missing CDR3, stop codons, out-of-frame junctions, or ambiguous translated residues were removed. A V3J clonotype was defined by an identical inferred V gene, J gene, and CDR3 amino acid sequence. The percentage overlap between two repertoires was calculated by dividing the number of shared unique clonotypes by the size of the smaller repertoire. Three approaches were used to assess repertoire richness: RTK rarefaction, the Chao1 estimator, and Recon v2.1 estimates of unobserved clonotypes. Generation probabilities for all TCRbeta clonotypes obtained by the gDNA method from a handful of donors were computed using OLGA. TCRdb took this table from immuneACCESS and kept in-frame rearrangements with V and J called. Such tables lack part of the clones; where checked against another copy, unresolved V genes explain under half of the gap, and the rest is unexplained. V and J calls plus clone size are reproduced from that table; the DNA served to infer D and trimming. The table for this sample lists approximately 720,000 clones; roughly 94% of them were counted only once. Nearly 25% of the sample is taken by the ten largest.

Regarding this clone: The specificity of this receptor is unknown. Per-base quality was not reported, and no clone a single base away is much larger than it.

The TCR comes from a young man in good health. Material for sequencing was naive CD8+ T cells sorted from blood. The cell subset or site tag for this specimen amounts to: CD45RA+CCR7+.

The CDR3 protein is CASSLARGVHTGELFF. The bases are TGTGCCAGCAGCTTAGCCAGGGGGGTACACACCGGGGAGCTGTTTTTT. Recombination joined TRBV7-9 with TRBJ2-2; TRBD1 might be the D gene, on 7 matching bases. Trimming costs V 0 bases and J 3 bases, and their ends lie 11 bases apart. Taken from the germline V gene (reference sequence), the CDR1 and CDR2 loops are SEHNR and FQNEAQ. The CDR3 runs 16 residues from the cysteine to the phenylalanine. CDR3 DNA is the only sequence kept; it has 48 bases, read in frame from the first base.